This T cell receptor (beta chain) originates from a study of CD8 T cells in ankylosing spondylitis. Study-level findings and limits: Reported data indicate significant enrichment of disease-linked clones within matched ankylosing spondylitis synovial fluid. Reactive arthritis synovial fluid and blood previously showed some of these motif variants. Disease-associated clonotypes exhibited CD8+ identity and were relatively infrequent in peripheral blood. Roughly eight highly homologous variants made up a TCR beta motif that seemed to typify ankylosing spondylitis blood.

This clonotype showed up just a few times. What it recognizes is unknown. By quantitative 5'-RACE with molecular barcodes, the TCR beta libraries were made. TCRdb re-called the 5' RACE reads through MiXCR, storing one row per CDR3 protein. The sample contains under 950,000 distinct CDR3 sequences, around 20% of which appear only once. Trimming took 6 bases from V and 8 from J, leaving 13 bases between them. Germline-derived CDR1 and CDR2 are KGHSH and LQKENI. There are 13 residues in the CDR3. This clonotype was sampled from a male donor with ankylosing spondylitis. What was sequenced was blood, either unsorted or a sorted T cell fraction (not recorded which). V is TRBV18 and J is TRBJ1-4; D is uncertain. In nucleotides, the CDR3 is TGTGCCAGCTCGCCTGTGGGTCTCGAAAAACTGTTTTTT. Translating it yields CASSPVGLEKLFF. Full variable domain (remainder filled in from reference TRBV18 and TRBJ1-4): NAGVMQNPRHLVRRRGQEARLRCSPMKGHSHVYWYRQLPEEGLKFMVYLQKENIIDESGMPKERFSAEFPKEGPSILRIQQVVRGDSAAYFCASSPVGLEKLFFGSGTQLSVL.